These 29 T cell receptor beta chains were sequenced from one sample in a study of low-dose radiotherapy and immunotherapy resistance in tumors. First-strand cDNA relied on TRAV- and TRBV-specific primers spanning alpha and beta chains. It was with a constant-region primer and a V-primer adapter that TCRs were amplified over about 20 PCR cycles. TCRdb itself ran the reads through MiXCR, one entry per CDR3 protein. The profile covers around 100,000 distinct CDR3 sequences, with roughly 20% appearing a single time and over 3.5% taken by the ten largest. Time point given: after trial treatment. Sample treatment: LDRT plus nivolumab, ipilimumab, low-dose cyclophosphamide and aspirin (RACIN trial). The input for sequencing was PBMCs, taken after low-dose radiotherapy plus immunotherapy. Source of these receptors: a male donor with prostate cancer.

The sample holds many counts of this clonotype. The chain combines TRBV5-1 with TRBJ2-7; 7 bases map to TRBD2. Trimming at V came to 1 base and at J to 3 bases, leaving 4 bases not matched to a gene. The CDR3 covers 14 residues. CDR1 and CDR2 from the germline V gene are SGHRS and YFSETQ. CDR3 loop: CASSLYPGGYEQYF. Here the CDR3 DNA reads TGCGCCAGCAGCTTGTATCCGGGGGGCTACGAGCAGTACTTC.

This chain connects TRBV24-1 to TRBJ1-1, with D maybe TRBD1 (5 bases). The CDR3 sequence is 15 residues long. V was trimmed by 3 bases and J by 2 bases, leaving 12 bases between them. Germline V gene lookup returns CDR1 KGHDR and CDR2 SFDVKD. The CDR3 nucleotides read TGTGCCACCAGTGATCCGGGACGGCCAAACACTGAAGCTTTCTTT. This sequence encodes CATSDPGRPNTEAFF.

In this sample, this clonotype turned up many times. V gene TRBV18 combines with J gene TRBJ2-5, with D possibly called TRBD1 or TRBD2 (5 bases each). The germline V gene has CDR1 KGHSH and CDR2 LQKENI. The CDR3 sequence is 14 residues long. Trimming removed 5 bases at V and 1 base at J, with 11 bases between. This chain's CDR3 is CASSTYGAQETQYF. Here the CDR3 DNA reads TGTGCCAGCTCAACATACGGGGCCCAAGAGACCCAGTACTTC.

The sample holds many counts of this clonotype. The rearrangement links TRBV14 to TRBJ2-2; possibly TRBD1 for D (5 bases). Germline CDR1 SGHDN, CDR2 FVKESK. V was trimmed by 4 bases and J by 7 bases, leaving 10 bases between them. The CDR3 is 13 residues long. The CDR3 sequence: CASSPRAGGELFF. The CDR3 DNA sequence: TGTGCCAGCAGCCCCAGGGCCGGCGGGGAGCTGTTTTTT.

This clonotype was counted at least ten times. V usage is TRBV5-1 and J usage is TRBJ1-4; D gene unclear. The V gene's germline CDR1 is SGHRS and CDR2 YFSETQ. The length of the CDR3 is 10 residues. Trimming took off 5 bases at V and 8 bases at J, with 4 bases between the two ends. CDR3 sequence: CASRGEKLFF. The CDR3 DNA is TGCGCCAGCAGAGGAGAAAAACTGTTTTTT.

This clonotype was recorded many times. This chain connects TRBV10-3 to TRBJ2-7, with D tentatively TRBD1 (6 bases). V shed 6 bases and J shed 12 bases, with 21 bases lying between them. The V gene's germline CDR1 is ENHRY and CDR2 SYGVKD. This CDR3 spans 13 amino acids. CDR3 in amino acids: CAIRLDRIGPSYF. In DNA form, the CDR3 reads TGTGCCATCAGGTTAGACAGGATTGGACCCTCGTACTTC.

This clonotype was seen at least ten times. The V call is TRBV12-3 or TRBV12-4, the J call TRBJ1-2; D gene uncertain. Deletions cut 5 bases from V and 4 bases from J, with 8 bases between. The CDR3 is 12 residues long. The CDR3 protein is CASSDLGYGYTF. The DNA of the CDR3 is TGTGCCAGCAGTGATTTGGGCTATGGCTACACCTTC.

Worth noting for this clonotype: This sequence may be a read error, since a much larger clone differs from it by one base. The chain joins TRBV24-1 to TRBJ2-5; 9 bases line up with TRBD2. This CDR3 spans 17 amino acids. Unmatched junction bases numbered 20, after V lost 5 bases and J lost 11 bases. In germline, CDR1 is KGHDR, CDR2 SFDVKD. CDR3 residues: CATSGPIAGATGNEQYF. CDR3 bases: TGTGCCACCAGTGGTCCCATAGCGGGGGCCACAGGGAATGAGCAGTACTTC.

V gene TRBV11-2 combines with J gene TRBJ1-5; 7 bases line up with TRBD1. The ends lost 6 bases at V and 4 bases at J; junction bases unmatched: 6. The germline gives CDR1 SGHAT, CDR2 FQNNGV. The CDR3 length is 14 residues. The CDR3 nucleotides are TGTGCCAGCAGGCGGGCAGGGGGGAATCAGCCCCAGCATTTT. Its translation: CASRRAGGNQPQHF.

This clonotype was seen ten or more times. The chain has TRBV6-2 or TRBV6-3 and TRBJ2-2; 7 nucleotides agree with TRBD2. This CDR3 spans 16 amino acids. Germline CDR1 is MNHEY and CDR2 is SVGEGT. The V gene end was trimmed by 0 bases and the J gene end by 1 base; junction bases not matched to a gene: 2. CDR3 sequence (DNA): TGTGCCAGCAGTTACTCGTTAGCGGGGAACACCGGGGAGCTGTTTTTT. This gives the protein CASSYSLAGNTGELFF.

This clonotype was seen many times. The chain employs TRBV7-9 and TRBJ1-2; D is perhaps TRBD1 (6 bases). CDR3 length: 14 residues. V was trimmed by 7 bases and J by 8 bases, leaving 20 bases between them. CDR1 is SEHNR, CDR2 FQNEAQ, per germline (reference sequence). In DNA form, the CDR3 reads TGTGCCAGCACCCCTGGAGGGGGTTTCCGGGGCTACACCTTC. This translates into CASTPGGGFRGYTF.

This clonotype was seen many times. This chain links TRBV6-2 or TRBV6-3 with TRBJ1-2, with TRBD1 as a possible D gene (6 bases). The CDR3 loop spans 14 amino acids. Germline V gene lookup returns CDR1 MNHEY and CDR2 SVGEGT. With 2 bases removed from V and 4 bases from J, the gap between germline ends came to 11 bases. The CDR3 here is CASSYRGGGYGYTF. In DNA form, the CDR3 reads TGTGCCAGCAGTTACCGAGGGGGAGGCTATGGCTACACCTTC.

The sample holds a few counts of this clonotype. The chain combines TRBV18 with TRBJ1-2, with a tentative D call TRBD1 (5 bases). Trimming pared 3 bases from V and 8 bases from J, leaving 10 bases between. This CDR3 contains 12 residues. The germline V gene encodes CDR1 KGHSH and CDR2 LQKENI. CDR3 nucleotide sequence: TGTGCCAGCTCACCGGGACTAGGGGGCTACACCTTC. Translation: CASSPGLGGYTF.

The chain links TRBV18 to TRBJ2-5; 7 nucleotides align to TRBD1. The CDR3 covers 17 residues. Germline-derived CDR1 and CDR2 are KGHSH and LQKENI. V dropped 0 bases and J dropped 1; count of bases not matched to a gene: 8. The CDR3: CASSPPRDRGLQETQYF. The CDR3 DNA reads TGTGCCAGCTCACCACCCCGGGACAGAGGGCTCCAAGAGACCCAGTACTTC.

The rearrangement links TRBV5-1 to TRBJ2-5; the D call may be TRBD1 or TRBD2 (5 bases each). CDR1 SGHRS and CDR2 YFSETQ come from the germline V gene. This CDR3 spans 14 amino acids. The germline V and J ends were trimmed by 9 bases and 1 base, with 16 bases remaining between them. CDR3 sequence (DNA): TGCGCCACCGCCTGGGTTGGGACCCAAGAGACCCAGTACTTC. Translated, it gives CATAWVGTQETQYF. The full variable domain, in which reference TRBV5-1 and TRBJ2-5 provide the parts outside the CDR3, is KAGVTQTPRYLIKTRGQQVTLSCSPISGHRSVSWYQQTPGQGLQFLFEYFSETQRNKGNFPGRFSGRQFSNSRSEMNVSTLELGDSALYLCATAWVGTQETQYFGPGTRLLVL.

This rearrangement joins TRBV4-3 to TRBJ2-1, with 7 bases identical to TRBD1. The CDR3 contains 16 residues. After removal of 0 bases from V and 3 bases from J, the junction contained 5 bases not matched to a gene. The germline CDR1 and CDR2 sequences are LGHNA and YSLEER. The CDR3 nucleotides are TGCGCCAGCAGCCAAGATTTGACAGGGAACTACAATGAGCAGTTCTTC. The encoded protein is CASSQDLTGNYNEQFF.

CDR3 DNA sequence: TGTGCCAGCAGCACGAACAGGGGGGAGACCGAGCAGTACTTC. It is translated as CASSTNRGETEQYF. The chain carries TRBV7-9 and TRBJ2-7; TRBD1 matches at 8 bases. Germline trimming cut 5 bases from V and 6 bases from J; bases unmatched to any gene: 9. The CDR3 length is 14 residues. CDR1 and CDR2 from the germline V gene are SEHNR and FQNEAQ (reference sequence). The full variable domain, its missing parts supplied by reference TRBV7-9 and TRBJ2-7, is DTGVSQNPRHKITKRGQNVTFRCDPISEHNRLYWYRQTLGQGPEFLTYFQNEAQLEKSRLLSDRFSAERPKGSFSTLEIQRTEQGDSAMYLCASSTNRGETEQYFGPGTRLTVT.

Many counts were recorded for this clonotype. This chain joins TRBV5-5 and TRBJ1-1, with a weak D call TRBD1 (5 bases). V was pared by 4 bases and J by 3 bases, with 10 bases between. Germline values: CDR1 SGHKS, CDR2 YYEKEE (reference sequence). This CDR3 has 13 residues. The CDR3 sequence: CASSMEGYTEAFF. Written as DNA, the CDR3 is TGTGCCAGCAGCATGGAGGGGTACACTGAAGCTTTCTTT.

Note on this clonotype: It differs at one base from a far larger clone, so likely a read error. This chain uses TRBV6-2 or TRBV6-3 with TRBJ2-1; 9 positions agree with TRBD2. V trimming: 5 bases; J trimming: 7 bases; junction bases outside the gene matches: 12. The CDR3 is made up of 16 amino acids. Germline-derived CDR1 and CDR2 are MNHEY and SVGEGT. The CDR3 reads CASSETSGGLGNEQFF. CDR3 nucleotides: TGTGCCAGCAGTGAAACCAGCGGGGGGCTAGGGAATGAGCAGTTCTTC.

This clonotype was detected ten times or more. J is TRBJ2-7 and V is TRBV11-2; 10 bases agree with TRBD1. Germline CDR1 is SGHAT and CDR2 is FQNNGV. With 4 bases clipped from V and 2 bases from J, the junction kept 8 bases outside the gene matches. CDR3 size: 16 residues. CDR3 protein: CASSSPAGQGTYEQYF. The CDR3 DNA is TGTGCCAGCAGCTCACCGGCGGGACAGGGGACCTACGAGCAGTACTTC.

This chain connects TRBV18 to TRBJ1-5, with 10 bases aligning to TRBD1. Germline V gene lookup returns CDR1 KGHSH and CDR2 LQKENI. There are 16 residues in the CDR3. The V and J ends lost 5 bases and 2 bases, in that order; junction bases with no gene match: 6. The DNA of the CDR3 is TGTGCCAGCTCATTGACCGGGACAGGGGGCAATCAGCCCCAGCATTTT. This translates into CASSLTGTGGNQPQHF.

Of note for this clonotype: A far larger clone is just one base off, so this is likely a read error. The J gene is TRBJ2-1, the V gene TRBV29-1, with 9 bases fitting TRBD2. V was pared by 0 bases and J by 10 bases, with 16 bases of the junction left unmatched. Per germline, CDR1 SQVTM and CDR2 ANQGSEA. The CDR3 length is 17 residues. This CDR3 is CSVEDGPRGGGAYEQFF. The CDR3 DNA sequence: TGCAGCGTTGAAGATGGTCCCCGCGGGGGGGGCGCGTACGAGCAGTTCTTC.

This CDR3 reads CSARPGGGTDIQYF. The CDR3 region has the DNA TGCAGTGCTAGACCGGGCGGGGGGACGGACATTCAGTACTTC. This chain connects TRBV20-1 to TRBJ2-4; the match to TRBD2 covers 8 bases. The CDR3 loop spans 14 amino acids. Trimming cost V 2 bases and J 8 bases; bases outside gene matches: 8. CDR1 is DFQATT and CDR2 is SNEGSKA in the germline V gene (reference sequence).

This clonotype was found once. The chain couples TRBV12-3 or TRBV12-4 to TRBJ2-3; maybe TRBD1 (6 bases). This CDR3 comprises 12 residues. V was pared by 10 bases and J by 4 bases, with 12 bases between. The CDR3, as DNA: TGTGCCATCTACAGGGACCCAGATACGCAGTATTTT. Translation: CAIYRDPDTQYF.

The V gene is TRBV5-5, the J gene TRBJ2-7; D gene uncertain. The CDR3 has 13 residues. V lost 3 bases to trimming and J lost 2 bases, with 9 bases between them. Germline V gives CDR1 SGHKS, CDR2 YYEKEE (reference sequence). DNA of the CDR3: TGTGCCAGCAGCTCCCTTACCACCTACGAGCAGTACTTC. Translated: CASSSLTTYEQYF.

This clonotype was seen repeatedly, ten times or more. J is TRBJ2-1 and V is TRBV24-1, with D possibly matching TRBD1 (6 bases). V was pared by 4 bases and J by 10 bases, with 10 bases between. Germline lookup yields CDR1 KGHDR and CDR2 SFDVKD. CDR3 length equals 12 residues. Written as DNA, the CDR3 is TGTGCCACCAGTGACCCAGGACAGGAGCAGTTCTTC. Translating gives CATSDPGQEQFF.

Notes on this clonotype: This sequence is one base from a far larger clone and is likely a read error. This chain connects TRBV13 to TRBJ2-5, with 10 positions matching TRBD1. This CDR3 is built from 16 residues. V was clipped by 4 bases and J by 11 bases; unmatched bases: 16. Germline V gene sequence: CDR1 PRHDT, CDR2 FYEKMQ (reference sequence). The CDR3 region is CASSSGTGARGNEQYF. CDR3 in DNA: TGTGCCAGCAGCTCCGGGACAGGGGCAAGGGGCAATGAGCAGTACTTC.

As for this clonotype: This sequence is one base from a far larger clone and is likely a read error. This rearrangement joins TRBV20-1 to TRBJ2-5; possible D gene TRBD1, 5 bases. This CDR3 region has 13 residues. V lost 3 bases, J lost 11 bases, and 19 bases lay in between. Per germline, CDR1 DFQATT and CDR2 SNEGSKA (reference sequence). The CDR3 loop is CSARGRFYNEQYF. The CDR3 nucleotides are TGCAGTGCTAGGGGGCGGTTTTACAATGAGCAGTACTTC.

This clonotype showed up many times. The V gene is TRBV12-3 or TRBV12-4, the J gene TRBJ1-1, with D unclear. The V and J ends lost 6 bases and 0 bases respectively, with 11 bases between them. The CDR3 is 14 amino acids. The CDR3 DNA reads TGTGCCAGCAGACATGGACTGTTGAACACTGAAGCTTTCTTT. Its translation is CASRHGLLNTEAFF.